Presented here are 25 T cell receptor beta chains from one specimen sequenced in a study of control samples from healthy donors and cancer patients. The assay was immunoSEQ multiplex PCR, and TCRdb's table has in-frame clones only and misses some. This table has some 100,000 clones, about 90% appearing once. Sequenced: blood. These receptors were taken from a woman aged 45-65 years in good health.

This clone was counted only a few times. This chain uses TRBV4-2 with TRBJ2-2; 9 bases line up with TRBD2. Germline trimming cut 1 base from V and 7 bases from J; bases unmatched to any gene: 10. CDR1 is LGHNA and CDR2 is YNFKEQ in the germline V gene. CDR3 length equals 17 residues. The CDR3 loop is CASSQAFGGGAYGELFF. In DNA form, the CDR3 reads TGTGCCAGCAGCCAAGCGTTCGGCGGGGGGGCCTACGGGGAGCTGTTTTTT.

The CDR3 bases are TGTGCCAGCAGCCCCCCGGACAAGGCGAGGGGCTACACCTTC. Encoded protein: CASSPPDKARGYTF. The chain is built from TRBV7-2 and TRBJ1-2; D possibly corresponds to TRBD1 (5 bases). Trimming shortened V by 5 bases and J by 8 bases, and 18 bases separated the two germline ends. The CDR3 length is 14 residues. Germline V lookup: CDR1 SGHTA, CDR2 FQGNSA.

This rearrangement joins TRBV6-2 or TRBV6-3 to TRBJ1-2; D is undetermined. CDR1 is MNHEY and CDR2 is SVGEGT in the germline V gene. CDR3 length: 12 residues. The V and J ends lost 0 bases and 8 bases respectively, with 7 bases between them. The CDR3 DNA reads as TGTGCCAGCAGTTACTCGATGGACGGCTACACCTTC. It specifies CASSYSMDGYTF.

J is TRBJ1-3 and V is TRBV10-1; D is ambiguous. Germline-derived CDR1 and CDR2 are WNHNN and SYGVQD (reference sequence). Trimming cost V 4 bases and J 1 base, with 8 bases left between them. This CDR3 has 14 amino acids. CDR3 nucleotide sequence: TGCGCCAGCAGTGTCGGGATTTCTGGAAACACCATATATTTT. Translation gives CASSVGISGNTIYF.

The chain uses TRBV25-1 and TRBJ2-5; the D is unclear. This CDR3 region has 11 residues. The germline V gene encodes CDR1 MGHDK and CDR2 SYGVNS. Trimming stripped 4 bases from V and 4 bases from J, with 4 bases between. CDR3 bases: TGTGCCAGCAGTGCGAGAGAGACCCAGTACTTC. It yields the protein CASSARETQYF.

This clone showed up just once. This chain uses TRBV4-3 with TRBJ2-3, with D possibly TRBD2 on 7 matching bases. The CDR3 covers 14 residues. The germline V and J ends were trimmed by 3 bases and 3 bases, with 10 bases remaining between them. Germline CDR1 and CDR2: LGHNA and YSLEER. The CDR3, as DNA: TGCGCCAGCAGCCAGGGGAGGGGGACAGATACGCAGTATTTT. Translation gives CASSQGRGTDTQYF.

This chain uses TRBV13 with TRBJ2-7, with 8 bases that match TRBD1. V dropped 0 bases and J dropped 6; count of bases not matched to a gene: 4. CDR1 is PRHDT, CDR2 FYEKMQ, per germline (reference sequence). This CDR3 region has 14 residues. Written as DNA, the CDR3 is TGTGCCAGCAGCTTAGGGACAGGGGCCCTCGAGCAGTACGTC. This encodes CASSLGTGALEQYV.

This clone has a handful of counts. CDR3 residues: CASSLGTGELFF. In DNA, the CDR3 is TGTGCCAGTTCACTGGGCACCGGGGAGCTGTTTTTT. This chain joins TRBV27 and TRBJ2-2; unclear D gene. From germline, CDR1 is MNHEY and CDR2 SMNVEV (reference sequence). The CDR3 loop spans 12 amino acids. Trimming cost V 9 bases and J 4 bases, with 9 bases left between them.

This clone came up once. V usage is TRBV18 and J usage is TRBJ1-3; tentatively, D is TRBD1 (5 bases). Germline V gene sequence: CDR1 KGHSH, CDR2 LQKENI. The CDR3 length is 15 residues. V lost 5 bases and J lost 0, with 11 bases in between. The DNA of the CDR3 is TGTGCCAGCTCAAGGGGACGGTTCTCTGGAAACACCATATATTTT. Protein: CASSRGRFSGNTIYF. The variable domain in full, completed from reference TRBV18 and TRBJ1-3, reads NAGVMQNPRHLVRRRGQEARLRCSPMKGHSHVYWYRQLPEEGLKFMVYLQKENIIDESGMPKERFSAEFPKEGPSILRIQQVVRGDSAAYFCASSRGRFSGNTIYFGEGSWLTVV.

The V call is TRBV15, the J call TRBJ1-3; D unresolved. In germline, CDR1 is LNHNV, CDR2 YYDKDF (reference sequence). V dropped 4 bases and J dropped 0 bases, with 1 base sitting between them. CDR3 length: 12 amino acids. The chain's CDR3 is CATSTSGNTIYF. The CDR3 DNA reads as TGTGCCACCAGCACCTCTGGAAACACCATATATTTT.

The chain has TRBV10-1 and TRBJ1-5; D unresolved. CDR3 length equals 15 residues. Per germline, CDR1 WNHNN and CDR2 SYGVQD (reference sequence). V lost 8 bases, J lost 3 bases, and 17 bases lay in between. DNA for the CDR3: TGCGCCAGCGAGCCCGTTCGGCCCTCCAATCAGCCCCAGCATTTT. Translation gives CASEPVRPSNQPQHF.

The V call is TRBV5-6, the J call TRBJ1-1; D remains unclear. The CDR3 spans 13 residues. Trimming took 7 bases from V and 0 from J, leaving 10 bases between them. CDR1 is SGHDT, CDR2 YYEEEE, per germline. This chain's CDR3 is CASGLDLNTEAFF. The DNA for the CDR3 is TGTGCCAGCGGGCTCGATCTGAACACTGAAGCTTTCTTT.

This chain links TRBV7-9 with TRBJ1-5, with D unclear. This CDR3 region has 14 residues. Germline-derived CDR1 and CDR2 are SEHNR and FQNEAQ (reference sequence). V dropped 1 base and J dropped 4 bases, with 8 bases sitting between them. This CDR3 is CASSLGAGNQPQHF. The CDR3, as DNA: TGTGCCAGCAGCTTAGGTGCAGGAAATCAGCCCCAGCATTTT.

V gene TRBV9 combines with J gene TRBJ1-1, with TRBD1 as a possible D gene (5 bases). Germline V CDR1 and CDR2: SGDLS, YYNGEE. The CDR3 runs 14 residues. The ends were cut back, 0 bases at V and 4 bases at J, with 10 bases in the middle. In DNA form, the CDR3 reads TGTGCCAGCAGCGTAGAGAGGGGAGGCACTGAAGCTTTCTTT. It is translated as CASSVERGGTEAFF.

This clone was counted once. The chain has TRBV7-9 and TRBJ2-2; 10 nucleotides match TRBD2. Germline lookup yields CDR1 SEHNR and CDR2 FQNEAQ (reference sequence). Losses at the gene ends were 4 bases for V and 1 base for J; bases not matched to a gene: 12. The CDR3 sequence is 19 residues long. CDR3 residues: CASSSPSGRAGLNTGELFF. The CDR3 DNA is TGTGCCAGCAGCTCCCCAAGCGGGAGGGCCGGGTTGAACACCGGGGAGCTGTTTTTT.

This chain joins TRBV5-6 and TRBJ1-4; TRBD1 matches 7 bases. V gave up 0 bases and J gave up 8 bases; unmatched junction bases: 10. The CDR3 extends over 16 amino acids. The germline V gene encodes CDR1 SGHDT and CDR2 YYEEEE. The CDR3 sequence: CASSLAGGQQEEKLFF. In DNA form, the CDR3 reads TGTGCCAGCAGCTTGGCCGGGGGACAGCAAGAAGAAAAACTGTTTTTT. The full variable domain, completed using reference TRBV5-6 and TRBJ1-4, is DAGVTQSPTHLIKTRGQQVTLRCSPKSGHDTVSWYQQALGQGPQFIFQYYEEEERQRGNFPDRFSGHQFPNYSSELNVNALLLGDSALYLCASSLAGGQQEEKLFFGSGTQLSVL.

The count of this clone is one. The CDR3 here is CASSDRWAESTDTQYF. The CDR3 region has the DNA TGTGCCAGCAGTGATCGTTGGGCGGAGAGCACAGATACGCAGTATTTT. The rearrangement uses TRBV2 and TRBJ2-3, with no clear D. Trimming left V 3 bases short and J 0 bases short, with 13 bases between. The CDR3 length is 16 residues. The germline V gene has CDR1 SNHLY and CDR2 FYNNEI.

The chain is built from TRBV7-3 and TRBJ2-2, with a possible D match to TRBD2 (6 bases). Germline V gene sequence: CDR1 SGHTA, CDR2 FQGTGA. V gave up 2 bases and J gave up 8 bases, with 15 bases separating them. This CDR3 contains 15 residues. The CDR3 sequence: CASSLFSVAGGELFF. The CDR3 region has the DNA TGTGCCAGCAGCTTATTTTCCGTCGCGGGAGGGGAGCTGTTTTTT.

The V gene is TRBV10-3, the J gene TRBJ2-7; D is possibly TRBD2 (5 bases). The CDR3 is 14 amino acids. Germline V gives CDR1 ENHRY, CDR2 SYGVKD. Trimming took 0 bases from V and 5 from J, leaving 11 bases between them. Here the CDR3 reads CAISESTGINEQYV. CDR3 nucleotides: TGTGCCATCAGTGAGTCTACGGGGATCAACGAGCAGTACGTC.

CDR3 protein: CASSQTGRGTLRIQYF. CDR3 bases: TGTGCCAGCAGTCAAACCGGCAGGGGTACCCTCAGGATTCAGTACTTC. This chain joins TRBV6-2 or TRBV6-3 and TRBJ2-4; tentatively, D is TRBD1 (6 bases). The germline CDR1 and CDR2 sequences are MNHEY and SVGEGT. Trimming removed 5 bases at V and 10 bases at J, with 24 bases between. This CDR3 has 16 residues.

This chain links TRBV5-1 with TRBJ1-1; D unresolved. V was clipped by 4 bases and J by 0 bases, with 13 bases between them. This CDR3 has 15 amino acids. CDR1 and CDR2 (germline): SGHRS, YFSETQ. Written as DNA, the CDR3 is TGCGCCAGCAGCCTGACCGGGGTTATGAACACTGAAGCTTTCTTT. Translating it yields CASSLTGVMNTEAFF.

This chain uses TRBV6-5 with TRBJ2-3; maybe TRBD1 (5 bases). V was shortened by 2 bases and J by 2 bases, with 11 bases between the two germline ends. CDR1 MNHEY and CDR2 SVGAGI come from the germline V gene. The CDR3 is 15 residues long. The CDR3 is CASSYRRQLTDTQYF. The CDR3 nucleotides are TGTGCCAGCAGTTACCGAAGACAGCTCACAGATACGCAGTATTTT.

This sequence joins TRBV30 and TRBJ1-2; 8 bases align to TRBD1. V shed 2 bases, J shed 5 bases, and the junction held 10 bases outside the gene matches. The germline V gene encodes CDR1 GTSNPN and CDR2 SVGIG (reference sequence). The CDR3 extends over 15 amino acids. In nucleotides, the CDR3 is TGTGCCTGGAGTCCCGGGACAGGAAGGAGGTATGGCTACACCTTC. This encodes CAWSPGTGRRYGYTF.

The chain carries TRBV29-1 and TRBJ1-4, with D maybe TRBD1 (5 bases). This CDR3 comprises 12 residues. Trimming pared 5 bases from V and 8 bases from J, leaving 12 bases between. Germline V gene lookup returns CDR1 SQVTM and CDR2 ANQGSEA. The CDR3 bases are TGCAGCGTTATAGAGGGGAAAGAAAAACTGTTTTTT. Translation: CSVIEGKEKLFF. Complete variable domain (other parts from reference TRBV29-1 and TRBJ1-4): SAVISQKPSRDICQRGTSLTIQCQVDSQVTMMFWYRQQPGQSLTLIATANQGSEATYESGFVIDKFPISRPNLTFSTLTVSNMSPEDSSIYLCSVIEGKEKLFFGSGTQLSVL.

The CDR3 sequence is CASSETGGYYNEQFF. Here the CDR3 DNA reads TGTGCCAGTAGTGAAACGGGGGGTTACTACAATGAGCAGTTCTTC. The chain joins TRBV19 to TRBJ2-1; TRBD2 aligns across 7 bases. The junction had 7 bases not matched to a gene; V was cut back by 5 bases and J by 3 bases. In germline, CDR1 is LNHDA, CDR2 SQIVND (reference sequence). This CDR3 is 15 amino acids long.